This T cell receptor (beta chain) is from a study of STAT3 mutations in large granular lymphocyte leukemia. Study-wide background: Over half of T-LGLL patients had one or more immunosuppressive regimens. Points from the study as a whole: In T-cell large granular lymphocyte leukemia, about half of patients showed multiple immunodominant subclonotypes. No sample exists from the first appearance of each clone. TCR clonotype switching after therapy occurred in 6 of 18 patients.

Average productive template count per sample was about 40,000. Data came from immunoSEQ multiplex PCR; TCRdb stores just in-frame clones and leaves some out. This repertoire shows under 35,000 clones, 60% to 85% found once; its top ten account for about 29%. Germline CDR1 and CDR2: MDHEN and SYDVKM. V dropped 5 bases and J dropped 4 bases, with 26 bases sitting between them. This CDR3 comprises 18 residues. A remark on this clone: The antigen is unknown.

The TCR sequence derives from a woman in her 50s with T-cell large granular lymphocyte leukemia. Some clones in this sample may be carry-over from other donors' samples. The chain has TRBV28 and TRBJ1-2; D is possibly TRBD1 (6 bases). Material for sequencing was peripheral blood mononuclear cells. In DNA form, the CDR3 reads TGTGCCAGCAGTGGATCCGGGGGGCAGGACAGAAGGAGCTATGGCTACACCTTC. Translating it yields CASSGSGGQDRRSYGYTF.